The present entry profiles one TCR beta chain with its context. Starting 14 to 28 days after autologous transplant, ipilimumab 1 mg/kg was given. Through week 26, nivolumab 3 mg/kg IV was given weeks 1, 4, 7, 10, then biweekly. The sample is drawn from a study of ipilimumab plus nivolumab after autologous stem cell transplantation. Study-level information: DLBCL patients had primary refractory or relapsed disease.

The CDR3 contains 15 residues. J was trimmed by 6 bases and V by 1 base; bases with no gene match: 6. The germline CDR1 and CDR2 sequences are SEHNR and FQNEAQ (reference sequence). The assay was immunoSEQ multiplex PCR, and TCRdb's table has in-frame clones only and misses some. The sample lists more than 9,500 clones, almost 70% occurring once. Material: PBMCs, obtained in a trial of ipilimumab plus nivolumab as post-transplant consolidation. The source of this sequence is a male donor with diffuse large B-cell lymphoma. This chain uses TRBV7-9 with TRBJ2-1, with TRBD2 matching over 7 bases. The CDR3, as DNA: TGTGCCAGCAGCTTAGTGCGGGAGAAAGTCAATGAGCAGTTCTTC. This gives the protein CASSLVREKVNEQFF.